This is a list of T cell receptor beta chains from one sample in a study of blood T cell repertoires in COVID-19. Assay used: immunoSEQ multiplex PCR; TCRdb lists only in-frame clones, some missing. This table holds tens of thousands of clones, about 80% found once. The material sequenced was peripheral blood. The receptors derive from an older woman with acute or convalescent COVID-19. Both conserved end residues are part of each CDR3. D genes are given only for firm matches. Some rows mark clone size as missing; the rest say once, few, many or name a class of expanded clone.

TGTGCCAGCAGTTTACGGGGTACAACTTTCTTT | CASSLRGTTFF | . | 11 | TRBJ1-1 | . | TRBV12-3/TRBV12-4
TGTGCCAGTTTCCTTGAGGGCACTGAAGCTTTCTTT | CASFLEGTEAFF | once | 12 | TRBJ1-1 | . | TRBV12-3/TRBV12-4
TGTGCCAGCAGCACCCCAGGCGGGCCAGCCGGGGAGCTGTTTTTT | CASSTPGGPAGELFF | . | 15 | TRBJ2-2 | . | TRBV28
TGTGCCATCAGTGAGGAAGGGACAGGGCGGCAACTGTTTTTT | CAISEEGTGRQLFF | . | 14 | TRBJ1-4 | TRBD1 | TRBV10-3
TGTGCCAGCAGTCCCGGGTCCTATGGCTACACCTTC | CASSPGSYGYTF | . | 12 | TRBJ1-2 | . | TRBV28
TGTGCCAGCAGCACCGAGGGCTTTAATTCACCCCTCCACTTT | CASSTEGFNSPLHF | few | 14 | TRBJ1-6 | . | TRBV9
TGTGCCAGCAACCCCGGGAGTCGGACAGATACGCAGTATTTT | CASNPGSRTDTQYF | . | 14 | TRBJ2-3 | . | TRBV9
TGTGCCTGGAGTTTCTTAAAGAACACCGGGGAGCTGTTTTTT | CAWSFLKNTGELFF | . | 14 | TRBJ2-2 | . | TRBV30
TGTGCCAGCAGTGAAACTAGCAGGGACTTCTATGGCTACACCTTC | CASSETSRDFYGYTF | . | 15 | TRBJ1-2 | . | TRBV2
TGTGCCAGCAGCTCAGGGAGGGACTATGGCTACACCTTC | CASSSGRDYGYTF | . | 13 | TRBJ1-2 | . | TRBV13
TGCGCCAGCAGCCATGTACAGGGGACAATGAACACTGAAGCTTTCTTT | CASSHVQGTMNTEAFF | many | 16 | TRBJ1-1 | TRBD1 | TRBV4-3
TGTGCCAGCACCCCTGGGGCAGGGGAGCCAGATACGCAGTATTTT | CASTPGAGEPDTQYF | . | 15 | TRBJ2-3 | . | TRBV6-6
TGCAGCGTGGACAGGCGAGGCGAGACCCAGTACTTC | CSVDRRGETQYF | . | 12 | TRBJ2-5 | TRBD1 | TRBV29-1
TGTGCCAGCAGCGTAGGCGAAGGGGACTACGAGCAGTACTTC | CASSVGEGDYEQYF | . | 14 | TRBJ2-7 | . | TRBV9
TGTGCCAGCAGTTCCCTCGGACAGTTCTCGAGCAATCAGCCCCAGCATTTT | CASSSLGQFSSNQPQHF | . | 17 | TRBJ1-5 | . | TRBV27
TGTGCCAGCAGCGCGGGGGACAGGGCAGGTGATGAAAAACTGTTTTTT | CASSAGDRAGDEKLFF | . | 16 | TRBJ1-4 | TRBD1 | TRBV9
TGTGCCAGCAGATCCAGGGGTACAGATACGCAGTATTTT | CASRSRGTDTQYF | . | 13 | TRBJ2-3 | . | TRBV6-5
TGTGCCAGCAGCTTACAAAGCGGGGGGGCAGATACGCAGTATTTT | CASSLQSGGADTQYF | . | 15 | TRBJ2-3 | TRBD2 | TRBV7-2
TGTGCCAGCAGCCCGAACAGGGGCGAGAACACTGAAGCTTTCTTT | CASSPNRGENTEAFF | . | 15 | TRBJ1-1 | TRBD1 | TRBV3-1/TRBV3-2
TGCAGTGCCCAGACTGACTACGAGCAGTACTTC | CSAQTDYEQYF | . | 11 | TRBJ2-7 | . | TRBV20-1
TGTGCCAGCAGCCCCCCCACGGGTTGGGAGACCCAGTACTTC | CASSPPTGWETQYF | few | 14 | TRBJ2-5 | . | TRBV7-2
TGTGCCAGCAGTCTTACAGGGGCAACTAATGAAAAACTGTTTTTT | CASSLTGATNEKLFF | . | 15 | TRBJ1-4 | TRBD1 | TRBV6-6
TGTGCCAGCAGTTACTCGAGGACAGGGCCGAACCAATACGAGCAGTACTTC | CASSYSRTGPNQYEQYF | . | 17 | TRBJ2-7 | TRBD1 | TRBV6-2/TRBV6-3
TGCACCAGCAGCCAAGATGGCCGCGACCCAGGGGGCAACTACGAGCAGTACTTC | CTSSQDGRDPGGNYEQYF | . | 18 | TRBJ2-7 | . | TRBV1
TGTGCCAGCAGCCAAGGACAGGGGGTTTACGAGCAGTACTTC | CASSQGQGVYEQYF | . | 14 | TRBJ2-7 | TRBD1 | TRBV14